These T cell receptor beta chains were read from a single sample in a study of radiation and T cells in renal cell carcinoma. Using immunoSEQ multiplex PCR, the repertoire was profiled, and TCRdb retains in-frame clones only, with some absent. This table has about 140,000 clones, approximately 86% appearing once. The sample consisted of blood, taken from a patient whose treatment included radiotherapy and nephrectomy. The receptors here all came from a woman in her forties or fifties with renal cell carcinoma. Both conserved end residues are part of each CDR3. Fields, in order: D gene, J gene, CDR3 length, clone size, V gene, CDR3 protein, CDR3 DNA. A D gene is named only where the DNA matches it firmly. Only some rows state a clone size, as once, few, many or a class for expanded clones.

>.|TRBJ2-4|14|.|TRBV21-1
CASSAGDYKNIQYF
TGTGCCAGCAGCGCCGGGGATTACAAAAACATTCAGTACTTC
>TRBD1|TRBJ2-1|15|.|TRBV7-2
CASSNGQGTHNEQFF
TGTGCCAGCAGCAACGGACAGGGAACCCACAATGAGCAGTTCTTC
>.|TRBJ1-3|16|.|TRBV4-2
CASSLTGVSSGNTIYF
TGTGCCAGCAGCCTGACGGGTGTAAGCTCTGGAAACACCATATATTTT
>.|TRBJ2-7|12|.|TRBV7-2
CASSLDFRGQYF
TGTGCCAGCAGCTTAGATTTCCGAGGGCAGTACTTC
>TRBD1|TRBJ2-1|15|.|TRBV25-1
CASSEDRGLGNEQFF
TGTGCCAGCAGTGAAGACAGGGGGCTGGGGAATGAGCAGTTCTTC
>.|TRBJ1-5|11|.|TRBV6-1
CASSVNQPQHF
TGTGCCAGCTCGGTAAATCAGCCCCAGCATTTT
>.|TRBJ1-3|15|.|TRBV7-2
CASSQTGNTGNTIYF
TGTGCCAGCAGCCAAACAGGGAACACTGGAAACACCATATATTTT
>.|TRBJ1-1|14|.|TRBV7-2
CASSAPDRNTEAFF
TGTGCCAGCAGTGCTCCGGACAGAAACACTGAAGCTTTCTTT
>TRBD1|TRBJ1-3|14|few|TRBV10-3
CAINTDRDGNTIYF
TGTGCCATCAACACCGACAGGGATGGAAACACCATATATTTT
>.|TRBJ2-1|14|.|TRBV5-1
CASSLGAANNEQFF
TGCGCCAGCAGCTTGGGCGCAGCCAACAATGAGCAGTTCTTC
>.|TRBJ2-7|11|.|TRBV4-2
CASTYGDEQYF
TGTGCCAGCACCTACGGGGACGAGCAGTACTTC
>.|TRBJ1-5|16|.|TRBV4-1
CASSQEGSTINQPQHF
TGCGCCAGCAGCCAAGAAGGCTCCACTATTAATCAGCCCCAGCATTTT
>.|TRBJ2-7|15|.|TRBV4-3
CASSQDSKGLVEQYF
TGCGCCAGCAGCCAAGATTCTAAGGGGTTGGTCGAGCAGTACTTC
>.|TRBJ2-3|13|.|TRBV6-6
CASSYSRPDTQYF
TGTGCCAGCAGTTACTCGCGTCCAGATACGCAGTATTTT
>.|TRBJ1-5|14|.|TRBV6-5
CASSPNRGNQPQHF
TGTGCCAGCAGTCCTAACAGGGGCAATCAGCCCCAGCATTTT
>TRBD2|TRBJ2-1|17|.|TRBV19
CASSIVSGGFRQDEQFF
TGTGCCAGTAGTATAGTTAGCGGGGGATTTCGTCAGGATGAGCAGTTCTTC
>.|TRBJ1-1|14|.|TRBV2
CASSFDRRNTEAFF
TGTGCCAGCAGTTTTGACAGGAGGAACACTGAAGCTTTCTTT
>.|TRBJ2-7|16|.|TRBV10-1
CASSSSPGTTTYEQYF
TGCGCCAGCAGTTCATCGCCCGGGACAACTACCTACGAGCAGTACTTC
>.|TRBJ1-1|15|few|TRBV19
CASSRGREGNTEAFF
TGTGCCAGCAGTAGGGGTAGAGAAGGGAACACTGAAGCTTTCTTT
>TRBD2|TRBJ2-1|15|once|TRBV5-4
CASSFSGGAFDEQFF
TGTGCCAGCAGCTTTAGCGGGGGGGCCTTCGATGAGCAGTTCTTC
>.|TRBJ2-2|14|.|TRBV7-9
CASSPSGMAGELFF
TGTGCCAGCAGCCCTTCGGGGATGGCCGGGGAGCTGTTTTTT
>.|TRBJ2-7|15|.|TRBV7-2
CASSLAAGSSYEQYF
TGTGCCAGCAGCTTAGCTGCGGGATCTTCCTACGAGCAGTACTTC
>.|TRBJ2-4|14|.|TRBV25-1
CASSESGGRSIQYF
TGTGCCAGCAGTGAATCTGGGGGGAGAAGCATTCAGTACTTC
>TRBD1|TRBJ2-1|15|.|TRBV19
CASSKSGQGMNEQFF
TGTGCCAGTAGTAAGTCGGGACAGGGAATGAATGAGCAGTTCTTC
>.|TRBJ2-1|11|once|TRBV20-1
CSAREGYEQFF
TGCAGTGCTAGGGAAGGGTATGAGCAGTTCTTC
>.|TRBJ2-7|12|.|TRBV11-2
CASGESPYEQYF
TGTGCCAGCGGCGAGAGCCCCTACGAGCAGTACTTC
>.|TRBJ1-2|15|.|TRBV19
CASSTIQGPNYGYTF
TGTGCCAGTAGTACTATACAGGGCCCTAACTATGGCTACACCTTC
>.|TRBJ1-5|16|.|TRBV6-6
CASTSRRGEGDQPQHF
TGTGCCAGCACCTCTCGGAGAGGGGAAGGGGATCAGCCCCAGCATTTT
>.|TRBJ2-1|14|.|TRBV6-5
CASSRNRQNNEQFF
TGTGCCAGCAGCCGGAACCGACAGAACAATGAGCAGTTCTTC
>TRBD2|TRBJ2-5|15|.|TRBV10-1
CAAGLAGDLGETQYF
TGCGCCGCCGGGCTAGCGGGGGACTTGGGGGAGACCCAGTACTTC
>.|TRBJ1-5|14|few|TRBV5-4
CASSLDGTVMVQHF
TGTGCCAGCAGCCTCGACGGGACGGTAATGGTCCAGCATTTT
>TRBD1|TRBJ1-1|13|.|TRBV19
CASSDRGGTEAFF
TGTGCCAGTAGTGACAGGGGAGGGACTGAAGCTTTCTTT
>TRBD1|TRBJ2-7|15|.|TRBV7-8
CASSSAGDRGEEQYF
TGTGCCAGCAGCTCCGCCGGGGACAGGGGGGAGGAGCAGTACTTC
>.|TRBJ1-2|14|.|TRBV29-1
CSVEDIVTGLGYTF
TGCAGCGTTGAAGATATAGTGACGGGTCTAGGCTACACCTTC
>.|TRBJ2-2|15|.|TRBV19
CASSIRGAGTGELFF
TGTGCCAGTAGTATACGGGGGGCGGGCACCGGGGAGCTGTTTTTT
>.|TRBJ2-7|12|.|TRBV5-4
CASSSYAREQYF
TGTGCCAGCAGCTCCTATGCTAGGGAGCAGTACTTC
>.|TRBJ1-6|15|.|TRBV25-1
CASTEREQNNSPLHF
TGTGCCAGCACCGAGAGGGAACAGAATAATTCACCCCTCCACTTT
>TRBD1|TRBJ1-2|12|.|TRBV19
CASRGTGDGYTF
TGTGCCAGTAGGGGGACAGGGGATGGCTACACCTTC
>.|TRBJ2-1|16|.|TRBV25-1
CASSGWGAPSYNEQFF
TGTGCCAGCAGTGGATGGGGGGCCCCGAGCTACAATGAGCAGTTCTTC
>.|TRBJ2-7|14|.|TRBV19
CASSSGTWTYEQYF
TGTGCCAGTAGTTCTGGGACGTGGACCTACGAGCAGTACTTC
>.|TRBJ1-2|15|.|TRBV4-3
CASSQEREALYGYTF
TGCGCCAGCAGCCAAGAGAGGGAGGCCCTCTATGGCTACACCTTC
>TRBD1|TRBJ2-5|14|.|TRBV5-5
CASSRSTGRETQYF
TGTGCCAGCAGCCGTTCGACAGGGAGAGAGACCCAGTACTTC
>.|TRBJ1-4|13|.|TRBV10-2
CASSDDINEKLFF
TGCGCCAGCAGTGACGACATTAATGAAAAACTGTTTTTT
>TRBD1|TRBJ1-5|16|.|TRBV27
CASSLGQGASNQPQHF
TGTGCCAGCAGTTTAGGACAGGGGGCAAGCAATCAGCCCCAGCATTTT